Below, 12 T cell receptor beta chains from the same sample are listed, as sequenced in a study of blood T cell repertoires in COVID-19. The protocol was immunoSEQ multiplex PCR, while the TCRdb copy is restricted to in-frame clones and leaves out a portion. The data show more than 85,000 clones, approximately 92% seen once. Source material: peripheral blood. These receptors were collected from a woman in her forties or fifties with COVID-19, enrolled during active disease.

A single count supports this clone. V gene TRBV30 combines with J gene TRBJ2-3; D remains ambiguous. Trimming cost V 3 bases and J 1 base, with 8 bases left between them. The CDR3 loop spans 13 amino acids. Germline values: CDR1 GTSNPN, CDR2 SVGIG (reference sequence). The DNA of the CDR3 is TGTGCCTGGAGACGGGTGGGCACAGATACGCAGTATTTT. Translation: CAWRRVGTDTQYF.

V usage is TRBV6-5 and J usage is TRBJ1-4, with a weak D call TRBD1 (6 bases). The CDR3 loop spans 16 amino acids. Germline loops: CDR1 MNHEY, CDR2 SVGAGI. Trimming removed 0 bases from V and 7 bases from J, with 15 bases in between. This CDR3 reads CASSYSGGGSGEKLFF. The CDR3 region has the DNA TGTGCCAGCAGTTACTCCGGGGGGGGCTCTGGTGAAAAACTGTTTTTT.

This clone was detected once. This sequence joins TRBV27 and TRBJ1-2, with a weak D call TRBD1 (5 bases). CDR3 length: 15 residues. Germline V lookup: CDR1 MNHEY, CDR2 SMNVEV (reference sequence). Trimming shortened V by 4 bases and J by 5 bases, and 17 bases separated the two germline ends. In DNA form, the CDR3 reads TGTGCCAGCAGTTCCCTTCTCCGACAGCCTTATGGCTACACCTTC. Residues: CASSSLLRQPYGYTF.

The chain is built from TRBV24-1 and TRBJ2-6; possible D gene TRBD1, 6 bases. The CDR3 extends over 16 amino acids. Germline V lookup: CDR1 KGHDR, CDR2 SFDVKD. V lost 7 bases, J lost 0 bases, and 12 bases lay in between. The CDR3 here is CATRPGDSSGANVLTF. The CDR3 DNA reads as TGTGCCACCAGGCCAGGGGATAGCTCTGGGGCCAACGTCCTGACTTTC.

The rearrangement joins TRBV10-1 to TRBJ1-2; possibly TRBD1 for D (5 bases). There are 12 residues in the CDR3. Trimming stripped 4 bases from V and 5 bases from J, with 8 bases between. Germline V gene lookup returns CDR1 WNHNN and CDR2 SYGVQD (reference sequence). The CDR3 reads CASSAGGYGYTF. In DNA, the CDR3 is TGCGCCAGCAGTGCCGGGGGGTATGGCTACACCTTC.

The CDR3 sequence: CASSTTRDSYKNTEAFF. In DNA, the CDR3 is TGTGCCAGCTCAACGACCAGGGACAGCTATAAGAACACTGAAGCTTTCTTT. V and J are TRBV18 and TRBJ1-1; 7 nucleotides match TRBD1. This CDR3 has 17 amino acids. Germline V lookup: CDR1 KGHSH, CDR2 LQKENI. The J segment lost 1 base and the V segment lost 5 bases, leaving 13 bases of the junction unmatched. The variable domain in full, completed from reference TRBV18 and TRBJ1-1, reads NAGVMQNPRHLVRRRGQEARLRCSPMKGHSHVYWYRQLPEEGLKFMVYLQKENIIDESGMPKERFSAEFPKEGPSILRIQQVVRGDSAAYFCASSTTRDSYKNTEAFFGQGTRLTVV.

The chain carries TRBV5-6 and TRBJ2-7; D may be TRBD2 (5 bases). Trimming removed 1 base at V and 0 bases at J, with 8 bases between. Germline values: CDR1 SGHDT, CDR2 YYEEEE. The CDR3 sequence is 14 residues long. CDR3 amino acids: CASSLLGSSYEQYV. CDR3 sequence (DNA): TGTGCCAGCAGCTTGTTGGGGAGCTCCTACGAGCAGTACGTC.

J is TRBJ2-2 and V is TRBV19, with no clear D. This CDR3 comprises 16 residues. The V end was cut by 4 bases, the J end by 2 bases, with 14 bases between. Germline V gene sequence: CDR1 LNHDA, CDR2 SQIVND (reference sequence). CDR3 nucleotides: TGTGCCAGTAGTAAACTCGCAATAGTTAACACCGGGGAGCTGTTTTTT. Its protein is CASSKLAIVNTGELFF.

The chain couples TRBV1 to TRBJ2-1; the DNA was not compared with TRBD1, the D call given in the table. TRBV1 is listed as a pseudogene. The CDR3 spans 14 residues. CDR3 in amino acids: CTSSQGNSYNEQFF. The CDR3 DNA sequence: TGCACCAGCAGCCAGGGCAACTCCTACAATGAGCAGTTCTTC.

The chain joins TRBV28 to TRBJ1-1; D gene unclear. CDR3 length equals 12 residues. V was clipped by 5 bases and J by 6 bases, with 10 bases between them. Looked up from germline, CDR1 is MDHEN and CDR2 is SYDVKM. CDR3 DNA: TGTGCCAGCAGTCTAGGGAGTCCTGAAGCTTTCTTT. Its translation: CASSLGSPEAFF.

The chain uses TRBV19 and TRBJ2-4, with 7 bases identical to TRBD2. CDR1 is LNHDA, CDR2 SQIVND, per germline (reference sequence). The CDR3 is made up of 16 amino acids. V lost 2 bases and J lost 0; bases outside the gene matches: 4. CDR3 coding DNA: TGTGCCAGTAGTATATCTAGCGGAATAGCCAAAAACATTCAGTACTTC. Translated: CASSISSGIAKNIQYF.

This chain uses TRBV5-1 with TRBJ2-3, with a possible D match to TRBD2 (6 bases). The ends were cut back, 3 bases at V and 6 bases at J, with 14 bases in the middle. The CDR3 contains 14 residues. CDR1 SGHRS and CDR2 YFSETQ come from the germline V gene. The CDR3 is CASSSEGYSDTQYF. The CDR3 DNA reads as TGCGCCAGCAGCTCGGAGGGTTATTCGGATACGCAGTATTTT. The whole variable domain, remainder taken from reference TRBV5-1 and TRBJ2-3, is KAGVTQTPRYLIKTRGQQVTLSCSPISGHRSVSWYQQTPGQGLQFLFEYFSETQRNKGNFPGRFSGRQFSNSRSEMNVSTLELGDSALYLCASSSEGYSDTQYFGPGTRLTVL.